This T cell receptor beta chain was sequenced in a study of blood T cells in healthy people across ages. Study outcomes and limitations: A strong correlation was seen between TCR beta diversity and naive T cell percentage. Both naive CD4+ cell counts and diversity were greater in long-lived donors than in aged donors.

Remarks on this clonotype: Its antigen remains unknown.

Using a J-beta primer mix together with a sample-barcoded 5' primer, a second PCR was run for roughly 6 to 12 cycles. In TCRdb, the 5' RACE reads were re-called with MiXCR into one record per CDR3 protein. The repertoire holds some 550,000 distinct CDR3 sequences, with around 50% as singletons. The CDR3 has 14 amino acids. The J segment lost 4 bases and the V segment lost 8 bases, leaving 7 bases of the junction unmatched. The germline gives CDR1 SQVTM, CDR2 ANQGSEA. This TCR was sampled from a man older than 75 in good health. This rearrangement joins TRBV29-1 to TRBJ1-5; 11 bases are a match to TRBD1. Sequenced: blood. The CDR3 sequence is CSTTGTGGNQPQHF. CDR3 coding DNA: TGCAGCACCACCGGGACAGGGGGTAATCAGCCCCAGCATTTT.